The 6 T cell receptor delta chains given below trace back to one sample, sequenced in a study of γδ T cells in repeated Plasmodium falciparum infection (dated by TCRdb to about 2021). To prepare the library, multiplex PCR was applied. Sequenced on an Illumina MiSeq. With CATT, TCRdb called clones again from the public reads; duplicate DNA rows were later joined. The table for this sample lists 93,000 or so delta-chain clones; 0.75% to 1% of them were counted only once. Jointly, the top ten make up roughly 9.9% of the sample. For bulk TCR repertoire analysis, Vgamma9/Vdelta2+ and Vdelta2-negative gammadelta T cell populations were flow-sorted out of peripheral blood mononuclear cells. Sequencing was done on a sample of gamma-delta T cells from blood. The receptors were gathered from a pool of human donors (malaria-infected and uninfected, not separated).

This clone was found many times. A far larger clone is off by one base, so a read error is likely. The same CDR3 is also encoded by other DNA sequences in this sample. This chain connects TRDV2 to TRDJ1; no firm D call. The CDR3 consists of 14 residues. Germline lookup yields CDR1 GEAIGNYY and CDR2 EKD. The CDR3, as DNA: TGTGCCTGCGACACCGTCGGAAACACCGATAAACTCATCTTT. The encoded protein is CACDTVGNTDKLIF.

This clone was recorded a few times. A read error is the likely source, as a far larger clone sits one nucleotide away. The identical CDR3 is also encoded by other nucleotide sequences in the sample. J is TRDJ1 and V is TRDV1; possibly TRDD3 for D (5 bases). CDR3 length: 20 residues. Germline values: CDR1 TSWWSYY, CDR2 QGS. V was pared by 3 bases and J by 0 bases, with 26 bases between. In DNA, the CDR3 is TGTGCTCTTGGGGACCCTAATTTAGGGGACGATCGGGGTTACACCGATAAACTCATCTTT. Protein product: CALGDPNLGDDRGYTDKLIF.

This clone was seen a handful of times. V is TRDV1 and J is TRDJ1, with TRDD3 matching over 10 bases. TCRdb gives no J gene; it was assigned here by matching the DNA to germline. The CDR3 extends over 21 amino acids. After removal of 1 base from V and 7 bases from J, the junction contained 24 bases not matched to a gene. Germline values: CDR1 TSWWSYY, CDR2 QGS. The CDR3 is CALGEPTTEVRRGGYAFKLIF. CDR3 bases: TGTGCTCTTGGGGAACCTACGACCGAGGTTCGTAGAGGGGGATACGCCTTTAAACTCATCTTT.

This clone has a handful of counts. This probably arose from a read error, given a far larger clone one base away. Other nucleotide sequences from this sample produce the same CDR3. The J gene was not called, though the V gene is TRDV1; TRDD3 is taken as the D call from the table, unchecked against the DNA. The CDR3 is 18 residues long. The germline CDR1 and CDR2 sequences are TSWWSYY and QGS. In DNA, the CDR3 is TGTGCTCTTGGGGAAATCTCGTTCCTAGAGGGGTACACCGATAAGCTCATCTTT. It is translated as CALGEISFLEGYTDKLIF.

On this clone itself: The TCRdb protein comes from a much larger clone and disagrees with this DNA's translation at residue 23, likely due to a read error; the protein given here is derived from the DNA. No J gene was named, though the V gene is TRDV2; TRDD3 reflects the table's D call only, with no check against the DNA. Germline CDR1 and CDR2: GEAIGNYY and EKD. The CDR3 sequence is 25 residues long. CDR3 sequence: CACDNRNTFLLSSRRGIEWTDKFIF. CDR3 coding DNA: TGTGCCTGTGACAACAGGAACACCTTCCTACTATCGTCCCGGCGGGGGATAGAGTGGACCGATAAATTCATCTTT.

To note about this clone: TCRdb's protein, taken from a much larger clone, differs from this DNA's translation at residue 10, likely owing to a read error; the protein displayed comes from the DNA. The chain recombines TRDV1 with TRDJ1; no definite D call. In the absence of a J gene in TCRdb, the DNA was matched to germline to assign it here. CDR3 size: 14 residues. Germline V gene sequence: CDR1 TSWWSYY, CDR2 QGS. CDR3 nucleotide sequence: TGTGCTCTTGGGGAAATTAGGGCCTCCGAAAAACTCATCTTT. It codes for CALGEIRASEKLIF.